Following are 6 T cell receptor beta chains from one sample sequenced in a study of regulatory T cells in long-lasting Graves disease. Time point of the sample: persistent/refractory GD, antithyroid drugs over 5 years with positive TRAb. PBMC RNA served as the TCR library source. According to the study, TCR beta libraries were built with iRepertoire HTBI primers and CDR3-region Arm-PCR. TCRdb ran MiXCR on the multiplex PCR reads and lists one entry per CDR3 protein. The table includes a few hundred thousand distinct CDR3 sequences, about 22% detected once. This material consisted of peripheral blood mononuclear cells (PBMCs), taken when the disease was refractory, from a patient treated with antithyroid drugs. These receptors were taken from a female donor with Graves disease.

The V and J genes are TRBV20-1 and TRBJ1-6; D is undetermined. The CDR3 is 16 amino acids. CDR1 and CDR2 from the germline V gene are DFQATT and SNEGSKA (reference sequence). V was shortened by 0 bases and J by 0 bases, with 9 bases between the two germline ends. CDR3 region: CSARETGSSYNSPLHF. CDR3 nucleotides: TGCAGTGCTAGAGAGACGGGTAGCTCCTATAATTCACCCCTCCACTTT.

This clonotype appeared many times. The chain is built from TRBV9 and TRBJ2-2; 8 positions match TRBD2. J gave up 7 bases and V 3 bases, and 8 bases lay outside the gene matches. The germline CDR1 and CDR2 sequences are SGDLS and YYNGEE. The CDR3 consists of 15 residues. In DNA form, the CDR3 reads TGTGCCAGCAGCGCCCCGGGACTAGGGGACGGGGAGCTGTTTTTT. Translating gives CASSAPGLGDGELFF.

This clonotype was seen many times. The chain joins TRBV3-1 to TRBJ1-6; possible D gene TRBD1, 6 bases. The V and J ends lost 3 bases and 8 bases respectively, with 11 bases between them. Germline V CDR1 and CDR2: LGHDT, YNNKEL (reference sequence). The CDR3 is 14 residues long. CDR3 coding DNA: TGTGCCAGCAGCCAGAGGGACACCGATTCACCCCTCCACTTT. Amino acids: CASSQRDTDSPLHF.

This clonotype has ten or more counts. The chain is built from TRBV20-1 and TRBJ2-7; 8 bases match TRBD2. Germline V CDR1 and CDR2: DFQATT, SNEGSKA (reference sequence). V shed 6 bases and J 3 bases; nucleotides not matched to a gene: 10. This CDR3 has 14 residues. The CDR3 loop reads CSANRRLAGYEQYF. CDR3 DNA sequence: TGCAGTGCGAACCGTCGGCTAGCGGGCTACGAGCAGTACTTC.

In its sample, this clonotype was seen many times. V is TRBV15 and J is TRBJ1-4; D is ambiguous. Per the germline V gene, CDR1 is LNHNV and CDR2 is YYDKDF (reference sequence). Trimming removed 2 bases from V and 5 bases from J, with 6 bases in between. This CDR3 spans 13 amino acids. CDR3 sequence: CATSRSLNEKLFF. DNA for the CDR3: TGTGCCACCAGCAGATCCCTAAATGAAAAACTGTTTTTT.

This clonotype was observed many times. The V and J genes are TRBV6-5 and TRBJ1-1; 8 nucleotides line up with TRBD1. The CDR3 spans 14 residues. Germline V CDR1 and CDR2: MNHEY, SVGAGI. V trimming: 4 bases; J trimming: 5 bases; junction bases outside the gene matches: 6. As DNA, the CDR3 is TGTGCCAGCAGTTCCGACAGGGGTGGAACTGAAGCTTTCTTT. It codes for CASSSDRGGTEAFF.